This TCR beta chain was obtained from a study of cytomegalovirus exposure and HLA in healthy donors. General study points: Both high specificity and high sensitivity reportedly marked the classifier's diagnosis of cytomegalovirus status. Cytomegalovirus association was assigned to about 150 TCR beta chains.

Primers for the PCR totalled 60 Vbeta and 13 Jbeta. Produced via immunoSEQ multiplex PCR; TCRdb's table is partial and in-frame only. The sample contains some 180,000 clones, over 70% of which appear only once. The ends were cut back, 3 bases at V and 6 bases at J, with 15 bases in the middle. The germline gives CDR1 MDHEN, CDR2 SYDVKM. The CDR3 length is 15 residues. This clone was seen just once. What it recognizes is unknown. V usage is TRBV28 and J usage is TRBJ1-5; D is unresolved. The sequenced material came from PBMCs. The sequence was collected from a male donor in good health and CMV-seronegative. The CDR3, as DNA: TGTGCCAGCAGTTTTATCTCGGCGGCGGTTCAGCCCCAGCATTTT. It translates to CASSFISAAVQPQHF.